This T cell receptor beta chain was recorded in a study of CD8 T cells in Susac syndrome. The RNA, roughly 0.5 to 1 ug, was put through reverse transcription using random hexamers. TCRdb ran MiXCR on the immunoSEQ multiplex PCR reads and lists one entry per CDR3 protein. The sample lists 200,000 or so distinct CDR3 sequences; about 95% were seen once. The authors carried out high-throughput sequencing of TCR beta. They applied it to CD8+ and CD4+ T cells obtained from blood. The receptor was isolated from a human donor with multiple sclerosis. The sequenced material came from CD4+ T cells from PBMCs.

CDR3 region: CASSPLGQMLEQFF. The CDR3 coding sequence is TGTGCCAGCAGTCCCCTGGGACAGATGCTTGAGCAGTTCTTC. The chain is built from TRBV27 and TRBJ2-1, with 7 bases aligning to TRBD1. V trimming: 5 bases; J trimming: 9 bases; junction bases outside the gene matches: 10. Germline CDR1 MNHEY, CDR2 SMNVEV (reference sequence). This CDR3 is 14 amino acids long.